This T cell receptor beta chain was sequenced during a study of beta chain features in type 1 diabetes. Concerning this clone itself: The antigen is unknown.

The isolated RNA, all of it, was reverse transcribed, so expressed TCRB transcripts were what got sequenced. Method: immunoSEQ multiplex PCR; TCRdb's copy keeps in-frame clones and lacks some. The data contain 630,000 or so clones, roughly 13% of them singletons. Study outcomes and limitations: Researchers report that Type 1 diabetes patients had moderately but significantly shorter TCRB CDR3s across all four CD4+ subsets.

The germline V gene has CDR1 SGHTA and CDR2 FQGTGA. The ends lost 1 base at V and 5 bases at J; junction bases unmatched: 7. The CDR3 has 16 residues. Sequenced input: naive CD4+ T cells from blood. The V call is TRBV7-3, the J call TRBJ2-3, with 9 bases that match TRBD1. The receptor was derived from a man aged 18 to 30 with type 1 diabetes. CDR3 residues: CASSLMGRQGGDTQYF. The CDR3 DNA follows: TGTGCCAGCAGCTTAATGGGGAGACAGGGGGGAGATACGCAGTATTTT.